This T cell receptor beta chain was sequenced for a study of T-cell memory formation after mild COVID-19. Comment on this clonotype: Its antigen is not identified.

TCRdb ran MiXCR on the 5' RACE reads and lists one entry per CDR3 protein. Of around 470,000 distinct CDR3 sequences in the sample, around 19% were seen once. Study-level findings and limits: Of the contracting clones, CD4+ ones lay mainly in CM and EM, and CD8+ ones in EMRA.

Germline V gives CDR1 KGHDR, CDR2 SFDVKD. CDR3 length: 16 amino acids. The ends lost 3 bases at V and 0 bases at J; junction bases unmatched: 5. The rearrangement links TRBV24-1 to TRBJ1-2, with 8 positions matching TRBD1. The specimen was PBMCs or a T cell subset sorted from them (not recorded which). This sequence originates from an adult woman who had mild COVID-19 (a few samples of this study predate the infection). Cell type and time point are not known. CDR3: CATSDQTGGPNYGYTF. The DNA for the CDR3 is TGTGCCACCAGTGATCAAACAGGGGGGCCTAACTATGGCTACACCTTC.